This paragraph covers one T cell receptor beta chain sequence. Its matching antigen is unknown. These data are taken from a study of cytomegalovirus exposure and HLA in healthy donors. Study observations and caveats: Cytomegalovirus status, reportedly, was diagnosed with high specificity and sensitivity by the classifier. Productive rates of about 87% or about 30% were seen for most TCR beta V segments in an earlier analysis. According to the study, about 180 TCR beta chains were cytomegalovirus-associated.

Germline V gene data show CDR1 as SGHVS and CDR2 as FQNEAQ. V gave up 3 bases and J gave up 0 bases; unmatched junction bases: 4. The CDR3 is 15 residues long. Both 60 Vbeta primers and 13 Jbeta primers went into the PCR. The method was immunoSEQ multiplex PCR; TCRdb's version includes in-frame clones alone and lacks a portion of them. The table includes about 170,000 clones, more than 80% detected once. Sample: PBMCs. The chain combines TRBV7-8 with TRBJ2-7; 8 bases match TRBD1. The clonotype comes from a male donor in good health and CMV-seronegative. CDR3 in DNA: TGTGCCAGCAGCTTCCTGGACAGGGTCTCCTACGAGCAGTACTTC. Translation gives CASSFLDRVSYEQYF.